The T cell receptor (beta chain) under discussion was sequenced for a study of blood T cells in healthy people across ages (dated by TCRdb to between 2014 and 2017). A note on the overall study: Template switching captured roughly one uniquely barcoded TCR beta cDNA molecule per two T cells in model experiments. Using deep sequencing normalized with unique cDNA molecular identifiers, the study measured how TCR beta repertoire diversity changes with age. The donors were split into four age groups: young (average around 15 years), middle-aged (around 37), aged (62) and long-lived (approximately 89). To avoid experimental bias, donors of different ages were spread randomly across the sequencing lanes. The study analyzed two additional independent replicas of 1 million unique cDNA reads from the same blood draw for two donors, one aged 18 to 29 and one aged 80 or older.

The donors were some 39 Caucasian individuals from Russia, aged roughly 6 to 100 years, who were systemically healthy. Around 10 milliliters of peripheral blood were collected from each donor into EDTA-treated Vacutainer tubes. Ficoll-Paque density-gradient centrifugation was used to isolate PBMCs, with at least 7 million per sample. Total RNA was extracted from PBMCs with Trizol reagent, with at least 5.5 micrograms obtained per sample. Naive CD45RAhigh/CD27high T cell percentages were measured by flow cytometry on a PBMC aliquot from every donor. Study-wide findings and limitations: Estimates of total diversity based on one million sequenced T cells were considered lower bounds and underestimates. Donor CMV infection status was unknown, potentially confounding age-related changes in expanded clonotypes. Observed TCR beta diversity per million T cells fell roughly linearly with age, and a significant reduction was already apparent by age around 40. Because profiling used bulk unsorted PBMCs, naive and antigen-experienced compartments could not be compared conclusively. The long-lived group showed more naive CD4+ T cells, fewer expanded clones and increased TCR diversity than the aged group, suggesting age selection. Observed TCR beta diversity correlated strongly with the percentage of naive T cells measured by flow cytometry.

CDR1 and CDR2, per the germline V gene (reference sequence), are DFQATT and SNEGSKA. From cysteine to phenylalanine, the CDR3 is 13 amino acids long. The DNA shown is the 39-base CDR3, in frame from base 1. V lost 5 bases and J lost 3 bases; the stretch between them is 12 bases long. This clonotype was seen at least ten times. The clone's antigen remains unknown. The input lacks base qualities; no much larger clone sits a single base away. The protocol used for the library was 5' RACE. The sequencer was an Illumina HiSeq 2500. A second roughly 7 to 11 cycle PCR used a sample-barcoded 5' primer and a J-beta primer mix. A template-switch 5' adaptor carrying 12 random nucleotides introduced a unique molecular identifier onto each TCR beta cDNA molecule. At least 3 million CDR3-containing paired-end reads were obtained from each sample. First-strand cDNA synthesis was performed from all RNA using the Mint cDNA synthesis kit, with priming by a TRBC-specific oligonucleotide. After uracil-DNA glycosylase treatment, a first 18-cycle PCR used universal primers M1SS and BC2_uni_R on all cDNA. As for the original processing: Each sample was normalized by randomly selecting 1 million high-quality reads, each carrying a distinct molecular identifier. Reads sharing molecular identifiers were discarded rather than binned into consensus sequences. CDR3 identification, clonotype clustering and error correction used MiTCR with a Q25 quality threshold and the strictest error-elimination algorithm. Lower-bound total TCR beta diversity was estimated with a nonparametric unseen species model using Euler transformation. TCRdb reworked the public reads: Q25 trimming with fastp, MiXCR clone assembly, productive beta chains retained. Merged by CDR3 protein, the rows form single entries marked with the most common genes and DNA. TCRdb, not the authors, supplied the V and J calls. Across this sample there are under 2 million distinct CDR3 sequences, with roughly 32% seen only once. The top ten hold roughly 12% of the sample.

The TCR was taken from a woman in her thirties in good health. The V and J genes are TRBV20-1 and TRBJ2-3; the D segment cannot be called with confidence. The specimen was blood. The DNA is TGCAGTGCTCGCACCTGGGCAACAGATACGCAGTATTTT. The translation is CSARTWATDTQYF.